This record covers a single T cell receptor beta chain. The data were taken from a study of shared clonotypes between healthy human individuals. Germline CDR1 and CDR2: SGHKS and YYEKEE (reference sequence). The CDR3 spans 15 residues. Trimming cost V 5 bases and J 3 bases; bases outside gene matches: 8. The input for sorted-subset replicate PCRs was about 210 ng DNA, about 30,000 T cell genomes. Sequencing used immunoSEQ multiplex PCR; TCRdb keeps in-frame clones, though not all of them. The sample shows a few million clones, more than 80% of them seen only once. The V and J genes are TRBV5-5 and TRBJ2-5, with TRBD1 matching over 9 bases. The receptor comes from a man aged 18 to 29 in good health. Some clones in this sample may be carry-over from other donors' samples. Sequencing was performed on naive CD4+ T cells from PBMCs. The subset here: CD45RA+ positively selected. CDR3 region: CASRITGTGKETQYF. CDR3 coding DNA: TGTGCCAGCAGAATCACCGGGACAGGGAAAGAGACCCAGTACTTC.